The 15 T cell receptor beta chains in this list originate from one sample, sequenced in a study of cytomegalovirus exposure and HLA in healthy donors. The PCR contained 60 Vbeta and 13 Jbeta primers. Generated by immunoSEQ multiplex PCR, the TCRdb table keeps only in-frame clones and is missing some. The table includes around 200,000 clones, 65% to 80% detected once. Sequencing was performed on PBMCs. These receptors all stem from a girl between 2 and 10 years old in good health and CMV-seronegative.

V and J are TRBV5-1 and TRBJ2-2; 10 bases align to TRBD2. The CDR3 consists of 14 residues. CDR1 SGHRS and CDR2 YFSETQ come from the germline V gene. The V gene end was trimmed by 10 bases and the J gene end by 4 bases; junction bases not matched to a gene: 7. The CDR3 sequence: CASRAGGATGELFF. The DNA for the CDR3 is TGCGCCTCCCGAGCGGGGGGGGCCACCGGGGAGCTGTTTTTT.

The rearrangement links TRBV4-1 to TRBJ2-7; 7 bases agree with TRBD1. The CDR3 runs 16 residues. The trim removed 2 bases at V and 0 bases at J, leaving 7 bases unmatched. Germline CDR1 reads MGHRA; CDR2 reads YSYEKL. Here the CDR3 DNA reads TGCGCCAGCAGCCAACCCGGGACAGTCAGCTCCTACGAGCAGTACTTC. Translation gives CASSQPGTVSSYEQYF.

As regards this clone: One junction end does not reproduce the germline sequence, and a read error may be involved. This sequence joins TRBV7-9 and TRBJ1-1; no reliable D call. CDR3 length equals 15 residues. Germline V gene lookup returns CDR1 SEHNR and CDR2 FQNEAQ (reference sequence). CDR3 residues: CSSSLVPSPNTEAFF. The CDR3 bases are TGTTCCAGCAGCTTAGTCCCGAGCCCCAACACTGAAGCTTTCTTT.

Turning to this clone: The junction departs from the called germline gene at one end, perhaps through a read error. V gene TRBV7-9 combines with J gene TRBJ2-7, with D maybe TRBD2 (5 bases). Germline CDR1 SEHNR, CDR2 FQNEAQ (reference sequence). The CDR3 extends over 13 amino acids. The CDR3 protein is CSSTPGVSYEQYF. CDR3 DNA sequence: TGTTCCAGCACACCCGGGGTCTCCTACGAGCAGTACTTC.

This sequence joins TRBV5-1 and TRBJ1-1; possibly TRBD1 for D (5 bases). The CDR3 spans 15 residues. The V and J ends lost 3 bases and 3 bases respectively, with 15 bases between them. CDR1 is SGHRS and CDR2 is YFSETQ in the germline V gene. As DNA, the CDR3 is TGCGCCAGCAGCTCGCCGATTACAGGTTACACTGAAGCTTTCTTT. Amino acid sequence: CASSSPITGYTEAFF.

The rearrangement joins TRBV6-1 to TRBJ1-2; 10 bases align to TRBD1. V lost 6 bases, J lost 2 bases, and 6 bases stayed unmatched. Germline CDR1 is MNHNS and CDR2 is SASEGT. This CDR3 is built from 15 residues. The CDR3 DNA reads as TGTGCCAGCAGATACCGACAGGGGGCGAACTATGGCTACACCTTC. This encodes CASRYRQGANYGYTF.

The rearrangement joins TRBV7-2 to TRBJ2-7; possible D gene TRBD1, 7 bases. V shed 4 bases and J shed 5 bases, with 18 bases lying between them. The CDR3 is 15 residues long. The germline V gene encodes CDR1 SGHTA and CDR2 FQGNSA. The chain's CDR3 is CASSSRGASNDEQYF. The DNA for the CDR3 is TGTGCCAGCAGCTCCAGGGGGGCTAGCAACGACGAGCAGTACTTC.

The chain has TRBV19 and TRBJ2-3, with 8 bases lining up with TRBD2. Germline values: CDR1 LNHDA, CDR2 SQIVND (reference sequence). The ends lost 4 bases at V and 2 bases at J; junction bases unmatched: 8. This CDR3 contains 16 residues. The CDR3 loop reads CASSSVSGGNTDTQYF. The CDR3 DNA is TGTGCCAGTAGTAGCGTCAGCGGGGGAAACACAGATACGCAGTATTTT.

V is TRBV2 and J is TRBJ1-5, with D unresolved. V was pared by 5 bases and J by 5 bases, with 13 bases between. Germline V gene sequence: CDR1 SNHLY, CDR2 FYNNEI. The CDR3 runs to 14 residues. The CDR3 is CASSKGVYDQPQHF. DNA for the CDR3: TGTGCCAGCAGTAAAGGAGTCTATGATCAGCCCCAGCATTTT.

The J gene is TRBJ1-3, the V gene TRBV19; D is perhaps TRBD1 (6 bases). Looked up from germline, CDR1 is LNHDA and CDR2 is SQIVND (reference sequence). This CDR3 comprises 16 residues. The ends were cut back, 2 bases at V and 4 bases at J, with 15 bases in the middle. The CDR3 region is CASSIKGGAYGNTIYF. CDR3 bases: TGTGCCAGTAGTATAAAGGGGGGGGCTTACGGAAACACCATATATTTT.

This clone was detected only once. The rearrangement links TRBV4-1 to TRBJ2-1; maybe TRBD2 (6 bases). Germline lookup yields CDR1 MGHRA and CDR2 YSYEKL. V lost 0 bases and J lost 8, with 17 bases in between. The CDR3 extends over 16 amino acids. CDR3 nucleotide sequence: TGCGCCAGCAGCCAAGATTACAAGCGGCGGGACTATGAGCAGTTCTTC. Translating gives CASSQDYKRRDYEQFF.

The rearrangement joins TRBV19 to TRBJ1-1, with D perhaps matching TRBD1 (6 bases). This CDR3 region has 15 residues. Germline lookup yields CDR1 LNHDA and CDR2 SQIVND (reference sequence). V dropped 2 bases and J dropped 4 bases, with 14 bases sitting between them. The CDR3 coding sequence is TGTGCCAGTAGTATATACCCCGGGGGGCGCACTGAAGCTTTCTTT. Its translation is CASSIYPGGRTEAFF.

This clone occurred a few times. V gene TRBV6-1 combines with J gene TRBJ1-1, with D uncertain. The CDR3 is 13 residues long. The ends were cut back, 4 bases at V and 4 bases at J, with 10 bases in the middle. Germline V CDR1 and CDR2: MNHNS, SASEGT. The CDR3 spells CASSGTGFTEAFF. CDR3 DNA sequence: TGTGCCAGCAGTGGGACGGGGTTCACTGAAGCTTTCTTT.

This sequence joins TRBV9 and TRBJ2-7; 8 positions match TRBD2. V shed 2 bases, J shed 2 bases, and the junction held 6 bases outside the gene matches. This CDR3 spans 15 amino acids. Germline CDR1 reads SGDLS; CDR2 reads YYNGEE. CDR3 DNA sequence: TGTGCCAGCAGCGTTAATAGCGGGGCGCCCTACGAGCAGTACTTC. Translated, it gives CASSVNSGAPYEQYF.

V gene TRBV6-6 combines with J gene TRBJ2-5; 7 bases align to TRBD2. V shed 6 bases and J 1 base; nucleotides not matched to a gene: 11. The CDR3 length is 16 residues. Germline V CDR1 and CDR2: MNHNY, SVGAGI (reference sequence). The CDR3 here is CASSYRRSGAQETQYF. CDR3 coding DNA: TGTGCCAGCAGCTACCGACGAAGCGGGGCCCAAGAGACCCAGTACTTC.